Listed here are 24 T cell receptor beta chains from one sample, sequenced in a study of blood T cell repertoires in COVID-19. Only in-frame clones appear in the TCRdb table, and some are missing; sequencing was by immunoSEQ multiplex PCR. Of about 220,000 clones listed, 88% are singletons. The sample taken for sequencing was PBMCs or T cells enriched from blood (not recorded which). The receptors were gathered from a woman in her twenties or thirties who had recovered from COVID-19.

The rearrangement uses TRBV5-4 and TRBJ2-3, with 8 bases lining up with TRBD1. J lost 2 bases, V lost 2 bases, and 7 bases had no gene match. The CDR3 is 16 amino acids. CDR1 SGHNT and CDR2 YYREEE come from the germline V gene (reference sequence). In DNA form, the CDR3 reads TGTGCCAGCAGCTTTTTACAGGGGGATCTCACAGATACGCAGTATTTT. Protein: CASSFLQGDLTDTQYF.

The genes are TRBV5-1 and TRBJ2-3; D may be TRBD2 (6 bases). CDR1 SGHRS and CDR2 YFSETQ come from the germline V gene. V lost 3 bases and J 1 base, leaving 15 bases between the germline ends. The CDR3 extends over 16 amino acids. As DNA, the CDR3 is TGCGCCAGCAGCTCGGGCCGGGCTAGCGGCACAGATACGCAGTATTTT. Encoded protein: CASSSGRASGTDTQYF. Based on the CDR3 plus reference TRBV5-1 and TRBJ2-3, the full variable domain is KAGVTQTPRYLIKTRGQQVTLSCSPISGHRSVSWYQQTPGQGLQFLFEYFSETQRNKGNFPGRFSGRQFSNSRSEMNVSTLELGDSALYLCASSSGRASGTDTQYFGPGTRLTVL.

The chain couples TRBV5-1 to TRBJ1-2; the D is unclear. Looked up from germline, CDR1 is SGHRS and CDR2 is YFSETQ. The germline V and J ends were trimmed by 4 bases and 4 bases, with 11 bases remaining between them. The CDR3 has 13 residues. DNA for the CDR3: TGCGCCAGCAGCGAAGCGCATGGCTATGGCTACACCTTC. Amino acid sequence: CASSEAHGYGYTF.

The chain uses TRBV4-1 and TRBJ2-3, with TRBD2 identical over 8 bases. The V segment lost 1 base and the J segment 0 bases; nucleotides outside the gene matches: 0. Germline CDR1 reads MGHRA; CDR2 reads YSYEKL. This CDR3 spans 15 amino acids. DNA of the CDR3: TGCGCCAGCAGCCAAGTAGCGGGGAGCACAGATACGCAGTATTTT. Translating gives CASSQVAGSTDTQYF.

The chain links TRBV29-1 to TRBJ2-3, with D uncertain. Trimming removed 3 bases at V and 2 bases at J, with 9 bases between. Germline CDR1 SQVTM, CDR2 ANQGSEA. CDR3 length equals 13 residues. CDR3 region: CSVDPGPTDTQYF. Written as DNA, the CDR3 is TGCAGCGTTGATCCAGGCCCCACAGATACGCAGTATTTT.

CDR3 nucleotides: TGTGCTAGTGGTCTCTCTACAGGGTTGTATGAAAAACTGTTTTTT. Encoded protein: CASGLSTGLYEKLFF. The chain uses TRBV12-5 and TRBJ1-4, with D possibly matching TRBD1 (6 bases). Looked up from germline, CDR1 is LGHNT and CDR2 is FRNRAP. V shed 5 bases and J shed 6 bases, with 16 bases lying between them. The CDR3 is 15 residues long.

The J gene is TRBJ2-4, the V gene TRBV7-2; 7 positions match TRBD1. With V trimmed by 5 bases and J by 0 bases, 7 bases remained unmatched. This CDR3 spans 16 amino acids. Looked up from germline, CDR1 is SGHTA and CDR2 is FQGNSA. CDR3 nucleotides: TGTGCCAGCAGCAGAATGACAGGGCTAGCCAAAAACATTCAGTACTTC. It yields the protein CASSRMTGLAKNIQYF. Full variable domain (remainder filled in from reference TRBV7-2 and TRBJ2-4): GAGVSQSPSNKVTEKGKDVELRCDPISGHTALYWYRQSLGQGLEFLIYFQGNSAPDKSGLPSDRFSAERTGGSVSTLTIQRTQQEDSAVYLCASSRMTGLAKNIQYFGAGTRLSVL.

The chain recombines TRBV19 with TRBJ1-2; 9 nucleotides match TRBD1. The CDR3 has 12 amino acids. With V trimmed by 8 bases and J by 8 bases, 6 bases remained unmatched. Germline V gene data show CDR1 as LNHDA and CDR2 as SQIVND (reference sequence). In DNA form, the CDR3 reads TGTGCCAGTTCTTACAGGGGGCGCGGCTACACCTTC. The encoded protein is CASSYRGRGYTF. Filled out from reference TRBV19 and TRBJ1-2, the complete variable domain reads DGGITQSPKYLFRKEGQNVTLSCEQNLNHDAMYWYRQDPGQGLRLIYYSQIVNDFQKGDIAEGYSVSREKKESFPLTVTSAQKNPTAFYLCASSYRGRGYTFGSGTRLTVV.

V is TRBV25-1 and J is TRBJ1-1; D gene unclear. Germline CDR1 reads MGHDK; CDR2 reads SYGVNS. V lost 8 bases and J lost 1, with 11 bases in between. This CDR3 has 13 amino acids. CDR3 region: CASRQAKNTEAFF. As DNA, the CDR3 is TGTGCCAGCCGCCAAGCTAAGAACACTGAAGCTTTCTTT.

In its sample, this clone was seen once. The rearrangement links TRBV15 to TRBJ1-5; 7 positions agree with TRBD1. V gave up 2 bases and J gave up 7 bases; unmatched junction bases: 17. The CDR3 has 18 amino acids. Germline CDR1 is LNHNV and CDR2 is YYDKDF (reference sequence). CDR3 DNA: TGTGCCACCAGCAGAAGGGTGTCAAGTCAGGGGGTGAGACAGCCCCAGCATTTT. It encodes CATSRRVSSQGVRQPQHF.

This chain joins TRBV9 and TRBJ1-2; unclear D gene. The length of the CDR3 is 15 residues. Germline V gene data show CDR1 as SGDLS and CDR2 as YYNGEE. V was trimmed by 0 bases and J by 3 bases, leaving 12 bases between them. The CDR3 nucleotides are TGTGCCAGCAGCGTAGCTCGGGAGGGTGACTATGGCTACACCTTC. Its translation is CASSVAREGDYGYTF.

The V and J genes are TRBV3-1 (or the pseudogene TRBV3-2) and TRBJ2-7; the match to TRBD2 covers 11 bases. Per germline, CDR1 LGHDT and CDR2 YNNKEL (reference sequence). This CDR3 is built from 15 residues. The trim removed 5 bases at V and 3 bases at J, leaving 6 bases unmatched. CDR3 nucleotide sequence: TGTGCCAGCAGCTCCCCGACTAGCGGGATCTACGAGCAGTACTTC. Amino acid sequence: CASSSPTSGIYEQYF.

The genes are TRBV9 and TRBJ2-5; possibly TRBD2 for D (6 bases). Trimming removed 3 bases at V and 2 bases at J, with 8 bases between. The CDR3 consists of 13 residues. CDR1 and CDR2 (germline): SGDLS, YYNGEE. The CDR3: CASSAGVQETQYF. In DNA, the CDR3 is TGTGCCAGCAGCGCGGGGGTGCAAGAGACCCAGTACTTC.

The chain uses TRBV2 and TRBJ2-7, with D perhaps matching TRBD1 (6 bases). From germline, CDR1 is SNHLY and CDR2 FYNNEI. V was clipped by 7 bases and J by 3 bases, with 10 bases between them. The CDR3 runs 12 residues. The DNA for the CDR3 is TGTGCCAGCACAGGGGCGGTCTACGAGCAGTACTTC. Amino acids: CASTGAVYEQYF. Combining the CDR3 with reference TRBV2 and TRBJ2-7 gives the whole variable domain EPEVTQTPSHQVTQMGQEVILRCVPISNHLYFYWYRQILGQKVEFLVSFYNNEISEKSEIFDDQFSVERPDGSNFTLKIRSTKLEDSAMYFCASTGAVYEQYFGPGTRLTVT.

Remarks on this clone: Other nucleotide sequences in the sample specify the same CDR3. The V gene is TRBV7-9, the J gene TRBJ1-5, with D possibly matching TRBD1 (5 bases). The CDR3 runs 12 residues. The germline V and J ends were trimmed by 5 bases and 5 bases, with 7 bases remaining between them. The V gene's germline CDR1 is SEHNR and CDR2 FQNEAQ (reference sequence). The chain's CDR3 is CASSDSYQPQHF. CDR3 DNA sequence: TGTGCCAGCAGCGACAGTTATCAGCCCCAGCATTTT.

The rearrangement links TRBV14 to TRBJ2-7, with D uncertain. V shed 0 bases and J shed 6 bases, with 9 bases lying between them. CDR3 size: 13 residues. The germline V gene encodes CDR1 SGHDN and CDR2 FVKESK. As DNA, the CDR3 is TGTGCCAGCAGCCAAGATTACAGATTCGAGCAGTACTTC. It yields the protein CASSQDYRFEQYF.

CDR3 bases: TGCGCCAGCAGCCAAGACGGCCCAGAGACATATGGAAACACCATATATTTT. Its translation: CASSQDGPETYGNTIYF. The rearrangement joins TRBV4-3 to TRBJ1-3; D is uncertain. The CDR3 contains 17 residues. V was cut by 0 bases and J by 3 bases, with 15 bases left in between. Germline V gene lookup returns CDR1 LGHNA and CDR2 YSLEER.

The table lists this clone with a few counts. The germline gene is not matched at one end of the junction; a read error may be the cause. V usage is TRBV6-1 and J usage is TRBJ2-7, with a tentative D call TRBD1 (6 bases). In germline, CDR1 is MNHNS, CDR2 SASEGT. The CDR3 totals 16 residues. For the CDR3, the DNA is TGTGCCAACAGTGAAGTTTACGGCAGGGGTAGTTCCGAGCAGTACTTC. This sequence encodes CANSEVYGRGSSEQYF.

The CDR3: CASSTDPGLAGPPFF. The CDR3 DNA sequence: TGTGCCAGTAGTACCGATCCGGGACTAGCGGGGCCACCGTTCTTC. This chain connects TRBV19 to TRBJ2-1, with TRBD2 identical over 13 bases. The CDR3 runs 15 residues. The trim removed 4 bases at V and 15 bases at J, leaving 12 bases unmatched. The germline V gene encodes CDR1 LNHDA and CDR2 SQIVND (reference sequence).

The chain carries TRBV5-1 and TRBJ2-7, with 8 positions matching TRBD1. CDR3 length: 15 residues. The V and J ends lost 2 bases and 4 bases, in that order; junction bases with no gene match: 8. Germline V lookup: CDR1 SGHRS, CDR2 YFSETQ. CDR3 region: CASSLDGTGPYEQYF. The CDR3 region has the DNA TGCGCCAGCAGCTTAGACGGGACAGGTCCTTACGAGCAGTACTTC.

The chain has TRBV4-1 and TRBJ2-1; 8 nucleotides align to TRBD2. This CDR3 region has 16 residues. The J segment lost 4 bases and the V segment lost 2 bases, leaving 7 bases of the junction unmatched. Per germline, CDR1 MGHRA and CDR2 YSYEKL. The CDR3 DNA follows: TGCGCCAGCAGCCAACCGAGCGGGGGACTTTACAATGAGCAGTTCTTC. Residues: CASSQPSGGLYNEQFF.

The chain combines TRBV27 with TRBJ2-3; a weak D match, TRBD2 (5 bases). CDR1 and CDR2 (germline): MNHEY, SMNVEV (reference sequence). V was trimmed by 3 bases and J by 0 bases, leaving 16 bases between them. The length of the CDR3 is 17 residues. CDR3 loop: CASSFRGRLPSTDTQYF. The CDR3 nucleotides are TGTGCCAGCAGTTTTAGAGGCAGACTACCTAGCACAGATACGCAGTATTTT.

This clone was seen a handful of times. This chain joins TRBV5-1 and TRBJ1-4, with D possibly being TRBD1 (5 bases). Germline V gene data show CDR1 as SGHRS and CDR2 as YFSETQ. V lost 0 bases and J 5 bases, leaving 11 bases between the germline ends. The CDR3 totals 15 residues. The CDR3 is CASSLVAGENEKLFF. In nucleotides, the CDR3 is TGCGCCAGCAGCTTGGTTGCGGGGGAGAATGAAAAACTGTTTTTT.

The chain has TRBV4-3 and TRBJ1-3; D may be TRBD1 (5 bases). V was clipped by 4 bases and J by 1 base, with 11 bases between them. Germline CDR1 reads LGHNA; CDR2 reads YSLEER. The CDR3 covers 15 residues. CDR3 region: CASSPGHLSGNTIYF. DNA for the CDR3: TGCGCCAGCAGCCCCGGACACCTTTCTGGAAACACCATATATTTT.